This TCR beta chain was identified in a study of cytotoxic CD8 clonotypes in ibrutinib-treated CLL. In the study overall: When averaged across all of the samples, the counts came to approximately 250,000 productive templates and 90,000 to 95,000 productive rearrangements.

This clone was recorded once. Assay used: immunoSEQ multiplex PCR; TCRdb lists only in-frame clones, some missing. The table lists about 9,400 clones, around 60% of them singletons. With 2 bases clipped from V and 9 bases from J, the junction kept 1 base outside the gene matches. The length of the CDR3 is 11 residues. Germline V CDR1 and CDR2: SQVTM, ANQGSEA. The chain combines TRBV29-1 with TRBJ2-1; 7 nucleotides match TRBD2. Sequencing used PBMCs, obtained before ibrutinib treatment. The TCR comes from a human donor with chronic lymphocytic leukemia. The CDR3 nucleotides are TGCAGCGTTGAATCGGGGGGTGAGCAGTTCTTC. As protein: CSVESGGEQFF.